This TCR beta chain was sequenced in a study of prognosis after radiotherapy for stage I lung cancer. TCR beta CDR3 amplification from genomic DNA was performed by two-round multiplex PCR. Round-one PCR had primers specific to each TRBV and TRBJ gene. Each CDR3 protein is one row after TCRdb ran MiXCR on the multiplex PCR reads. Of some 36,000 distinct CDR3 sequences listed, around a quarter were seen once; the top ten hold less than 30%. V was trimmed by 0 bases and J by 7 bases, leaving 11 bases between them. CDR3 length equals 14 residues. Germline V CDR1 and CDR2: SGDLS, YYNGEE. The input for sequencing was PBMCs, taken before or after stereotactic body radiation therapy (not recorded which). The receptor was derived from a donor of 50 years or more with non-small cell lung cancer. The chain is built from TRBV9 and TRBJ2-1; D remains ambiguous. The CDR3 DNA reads TGTGCCAGCAGCGTAGGTCCTCAAGTAAATGAGCAGTTCTTC. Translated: CASSVGPQVNEQFF.